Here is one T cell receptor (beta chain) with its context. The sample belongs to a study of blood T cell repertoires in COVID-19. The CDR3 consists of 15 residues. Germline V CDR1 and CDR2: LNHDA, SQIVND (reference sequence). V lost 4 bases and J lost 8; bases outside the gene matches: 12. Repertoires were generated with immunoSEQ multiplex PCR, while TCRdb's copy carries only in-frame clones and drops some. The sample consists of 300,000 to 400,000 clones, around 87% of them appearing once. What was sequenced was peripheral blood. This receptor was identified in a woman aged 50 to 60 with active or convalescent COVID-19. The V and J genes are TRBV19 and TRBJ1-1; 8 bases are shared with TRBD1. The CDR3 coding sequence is TGTGCCAGTAGTACCCCAGGGGGCGCGGTGACCGAAGCTTTCTTT. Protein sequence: CASSTPGGAVTEAFF.